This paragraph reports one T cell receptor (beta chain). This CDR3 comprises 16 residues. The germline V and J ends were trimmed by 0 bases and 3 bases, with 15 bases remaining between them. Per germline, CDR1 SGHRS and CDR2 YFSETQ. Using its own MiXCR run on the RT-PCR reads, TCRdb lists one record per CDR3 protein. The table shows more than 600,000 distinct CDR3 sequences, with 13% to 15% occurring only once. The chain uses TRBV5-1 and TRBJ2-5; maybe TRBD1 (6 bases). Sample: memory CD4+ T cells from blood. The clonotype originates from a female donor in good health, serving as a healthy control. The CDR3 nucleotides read TGCGCCAGCAGCTTGGGCCGGACAGCCGGGGAAGAGACCCAGTACTTC. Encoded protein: CASSLGRTAGEETQYF.